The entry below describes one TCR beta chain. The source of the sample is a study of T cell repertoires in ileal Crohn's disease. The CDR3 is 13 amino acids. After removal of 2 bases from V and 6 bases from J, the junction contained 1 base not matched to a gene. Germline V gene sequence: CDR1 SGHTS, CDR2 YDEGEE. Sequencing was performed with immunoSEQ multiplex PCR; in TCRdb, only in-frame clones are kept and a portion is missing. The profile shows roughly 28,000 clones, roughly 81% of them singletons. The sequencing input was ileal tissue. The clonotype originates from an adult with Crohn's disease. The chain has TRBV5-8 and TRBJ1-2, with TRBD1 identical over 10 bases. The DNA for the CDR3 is TGTGCCAGCAGCTTTGGACAGGGGGATGGCTACACCTTC. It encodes CASSFGQGDGYTF.